Described below is a single TCR beta chain sequence and its context. CDR3 length equals 16 residues. Germline CDR1 and CDR2: MNHEY and SMNVEV (reference sequence). Trimming at V came to 3 bases and at J to 4 bases, leaving 9 bases not matched to a gene. Clones were read by immunoSEQ multiplex PCR, and TCRdb kept only the in-frame ones, dropping some. The sample lists more than 85,000 clones, under 75% occurring once. These data come from a study of blood T cell repertoires in COVID-19. For the study at large: From the United States, Italy and Spain came samples of acute and convalescent COVID-19. T cells, B-cell-depleted T cells, or PBMCs supplied cDNA or gDNA.

The sample comprised peripheral blood. This receptor was taken from a woman aged 60-75 years with acute or convalescent COVID-19. V gene TRBV27 combines with J gene TRBJ1-2; 9 bases fit TRBD1. Here the CDR3 reads CASSLGTGRVGYGYTF. The CDR3 DNA is TGTGCCAGCAGTTTGGGGACAGGGAGGGTTGGCTATGGCTACACCTTC.